The rows below give T cell receptor beta chains drawn from one sample of a study of regulatory T cells in long-lasting Graves disease. TCRdb fed the multiplex PCR reads into MiXCR, producing one record per CDR3 protein. The sample records a few hundred thousand distinct CDR3 sequences, roughly 14% being singletons. These data were also reused for a study on T cells in Graves' hyperthyroidism and ophthalmopathy.

The specimen comprised peripheral blood mononuclear cells (PBMCs), sampled at new diagnosis, from a patient treated with antithyroid drugs. The receptor source for this set is a man aged 25-40 years with Graves disease. Each CDR3 is given with its conserved first and last residue.

v_gene	CDR3aa
TRBV10-1	CASSESRGYGYTF
TRBV6-9	CASSSPLGQETQYF
TRBV20-1	CSARDLGPRSPQQFF
TRBV3-1	CASSQADHSGEQYF
TRBV5-1	CASSGATGAAEQYF
TRBV6-5	CASSYGTGDSPLHF
TRBV7-9	CASSLVPDRVNGYTF
TRBV10-3	CAISESRPEDTQYF
TRBV5-1	CASSLDPGLNTEAFF
TRBV7-9	CASRGGEGGSYHQPQHF
TRBV6-1	CASSDRAQPQHF
TRBV3-1	CASSQLGREGSEQFF
TRBV13	CASSYKGTGAEAFF
TRBV9	CASSVADSEAFF
TRBV29-1	CSGLVGPPYEQYF
TRBV12-3/TRBV12-4	CASSTDRGFRNTEAFF
TRBV18	CASSPRGGGETQYF
TRBV19	CASSRQVPYEQYF
TRBV5-4	CASSLGGRNEQYF
TRBV20-1	CSANRRAVQETQYF
TRBV7-9	CASRRTEETQYF
TRBV7-6	CASSLEGTVQETQYF
TRBV7-2	CASSLTGSTSYEQYF
TRBV27	CASSSLRHSYEQYF
TRBV6-1	CASSEAQLSSYEQYF
TRBV20-1	CSAIRDNEQFF
TRBV28	CASSLRGRRANYGYTF
TRBV3-1	CASSRAGGGQPQHF
TRBV19	CATQGLASTGELFF
TRBV7-9	CASSSSAGGGGTDTQYF
TRBV12-5	CASGLVLAVRTGELFF
TRBV11-2	CASSPRINTEAFF
TRBV18	CASSRTAQETQFF
TRBV5-1	CASSNVVGVGSYEQYF
TRBV2	CASSTGTGGSYGYTF
TRBV5-4	CASSAQGGGYNEQFF
TRBV20-1	CSARVPVGYNEQFF
TRBV4-2	CATGPLAGGQETQYF
TRBV20-1	CSAALLAGHNEQFF
TRBV7-3	CASSLTPSSSYNEQFF
TRBV28	CASSQDGTGGREQYF
TRBV29-1	CSVPDFGTGDYNYGYTF